This TCR beta chain was identified during a study of cytotoxic CD8 clonotypes in ibrutinib-treated CLL. Clones were read by immunoSEQ multiplex PCR, and TCRdb kept only the in-frame ones, dropping some. Counted here are some 300,000 clones, about 80% occurring once; the ten biggest clones make up 6.5% to 8.5%. The germline V gene has CDR1 SGHNT and CDR2 YYREEE (reference sequence). Trimming removed 4 bases from V and 6 bases from J, with 13 bases in between. The CDR3 has 14 amino acids. The rearrangement joins TRBV5-4 to TRBJ1-4; possibly TRBD1 for D (5 bases). Here the sequenced sample was PBMCs, taken before ibrutinib treatment. This receptor was obtained from a human donor with chronic lymphocytic leukemia. CDR3 sequence reads: CASSPTMGDEKLFF. The CDR3 DNA reads TGTGCCAGCAGCCCGACAATGGGGGATGAAAAACTGTTTTTT.